The 3 T cell receptor beta chains below were found in one sample sequenced in a study of T-cell reconstitution after alpha-beta-depleted transplantation in children (dated by TCRdb to the mid-2010s). The protocol used for the library was PCR. The sequencing machine was an Illumina HiSeq 2500. TCR libraries were prepared with molecular barcoding, using unique molecular identifiers to normalize TCRbeta repertoire quantification. Through fastp at Q25 and MiXCR, TCRdb rebuilt clones from the public reads, retaining in-frame beta chains. One record per CDR3 amino acid sequence lists the most common genes and DNA. The sample records some 200,000 distinct CDR3 sequences, around 9.6% of which are singletons. Approximately 6.2% of the sample is in the top ten clones. The sample was PBMCs from the stem cell graft donor, taken from the stem cell graft. The receptors originated from a human donor who donated a stem cell graft to a child with acute lymphoblastic leukemia.

The rearrangement links TRBV5-1 to TRBJ1-4, with D maybe TRBD1 (6 bases). V was pared by 4 bases and J by 3 bases, with 13 bases between. Per the germline V gene, CDR1 is SGHRS and CDR2 is YFSETQ. The CDR3 extends over 15 amino acids. The CDR3 DNA reads TGCGCCAGCAGCCCTACAGGGCCTTCTAATGAAAAACTGTTTTTT. Translated: CASSPTGPSNEKLFF.

As for this clonotype: A much larger clone sits a single nucleotide away, making a read error possible. V usage is TRBV19 and J usage is TRBJ2-1, with 10 positions matching TRBD1. Germline V gene data show CDR1 as LNHDA and CDR2 as SQIVND (reference sequence). This CDR3 region has 14 residues. V shed 4 bases, J shed 12 bases, and the junction held 9 bases outside the gene matches. CDR3 nucleotides: TGTGCCAGTAGTAAGACAGGGGGCAGGGATGGGCAGTTCTTC. Its translation is CASSKTGGRDGQFF.

In this sample, this clonotype turned up a few times. The V call is TRBV29-1, the J call TRBJ1-1, with D hard to call. Germline CDR1 reads SQVTM; CDR2 reads ANQGSEA. V was pared by 2 bases and J by 1 base, with 8 bases between. The CDR3 spans 13 residues. The CDR3 loop reads CSVEIGQNTEAFF. In DNA form, the CDR3 reads TGCAGCGTTGAAATTGGGCAGAACACTGAAGCTTTCTTT.